This record covers a single TCR beta chain. Its antigen is as yet unknown. Profiled with immunoSEQ multiplex PCR; TCRdb holds only in-frame clones, not every one. The table shows millions of clones, with roughly nine tenths occurring only once. This entry comes from a study of shared clonotypes between healthy human individuals. Findings of the study overall: Larger richness was generally estimated for naive than memory subsets. Roughly 4.6% of naive CD4 clonotypes were common to a handful of donors.

Source material: naive CD4+ T cells sorted from blood. Subset meaning: CD45RA+ positively selected. This clonotype was sampled from a man aged 18-30 years in good health.

This chain's CDR3 is CASSLAGGGLNEKLFF. Written as DNA, the CDR3 is TGTGCCAGCAGCTTGGCCGGCGGCGGACTTAATGAAAAACTGTTTTTT. V usage is TRBV5-4 and J usage is TRBJ1-4; no clear D. V shed 0 bases and J shed 4 bases, with 13 bases lying between them. CDR3 length: 16 residues. In germline, CDR1 is SGHNT, CDR2 YYREEE (reference sequence).